This T cell receptor (beta chain) was documented in a study of T cell repertoires in aging, cancer and after chemotherapy. Study details: Over several months to years, re-sampled healthy donor repertoires clearly shared clones.

TRB rearrangements spanning V, D and J were amplified using mixed TRB-A/B primers. TCRdb reanalysed the multiplex PCR reads using MiXCR and keeps one entry per CDR3 protein. The sample gives more than 7,000 distinct CDR3 sequences, 34% of which show up once; approximately 3.5% is in the top ten. By sample share, this clonotype is medium-sized. The antigen is not known. TCR beta rearrangements were amplified from peripheral blood genomic DNA. Study-level results: Compared with age-matched healthy donors, untreated hematological or solid cancer patients showed higher blood TCR clonality. Healthy donors lost TCR diversity with age mainly through richness, cancer patients through richness and evenness.

Material: blood. The TCR originated in a human donor in good health.

The DNA of the CDR3 is TGTGCCACCAGGGGTCCGTTGGGCGAGCAGTACTTC. Translated: CATRGPLGEQYF. The genes are TRBV15 and TRBJ2-7; D gene uncertain. This CDR3 is 12 amino acids long. With 6 bases removed from V and 6 bases from J, the gap between germline ends came to 12 bases. Germline loops: CDR1 LNHNV, CDR2 YYDKDF (reference sequence).